This T cell receptor (beta chain) was recovered during a study of early T cells in non-severe SARS-CoV-2 infection. Study-wide background: Chains from this unsorted whole-blood bulk RNA could not be paired.

CDR1 and CDR2 (germline): SQVTM, ANQGSEA. CDR3 length equals 12 residues. Trimming left V 7 bases short and J 0 bases short, with 7 bases between. TCRdb re-called the 5' RACE reads with MiXCR, one entry per CDR3 protein. Counted here are more than 25,000 distinct CDR3 sequences, less than 10% occurring once; the ten biggest clones make up roughly an eighth. The source of this sequence is an adult who was a healthcare worker with PCR-confirmed SARS-CoV-2 infection or an uninfected control (not recorded which). The chain employs TRBV29-1 and TRBJ2-1; weak D call: TRBD2 (6 bases). Specimen: whole blood. The CDR3 coding sequence is TGCAGCGGGGGGGTCTCCTACAATGAGCAGTTCTTC. Translating it yields CSGGVSYNEQFF.